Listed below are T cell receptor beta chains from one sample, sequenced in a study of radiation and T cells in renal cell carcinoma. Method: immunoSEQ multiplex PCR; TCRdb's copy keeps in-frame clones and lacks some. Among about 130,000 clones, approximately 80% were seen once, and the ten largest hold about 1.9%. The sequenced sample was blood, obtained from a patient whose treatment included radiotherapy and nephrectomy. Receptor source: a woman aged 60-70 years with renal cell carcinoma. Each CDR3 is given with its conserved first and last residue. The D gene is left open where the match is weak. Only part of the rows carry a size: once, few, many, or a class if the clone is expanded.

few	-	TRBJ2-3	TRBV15	TGTGCCACCAGCAGGCGTCAGGTCACAGATACGCAGTATTTT	CATSRRQVTDTQYF
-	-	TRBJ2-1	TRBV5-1	TGCGCCAGCAGCTTTTTGGCCGGAACATCCAACAATGAGCAGTTCTTC	CASSFLAGTSNNEQFF
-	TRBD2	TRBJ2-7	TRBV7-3	TGTGCCAGCAGCCCCCCGGGTCTAGCGGGAGGAGTCTACGAGCAGTACTTC	CASSPPGLAGGVYEQYF
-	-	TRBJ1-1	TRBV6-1	TGTGCCAGCAGTGAATTTGGGGGCACTGAAGCTTTCTTT	CASSEFGGTEAFF
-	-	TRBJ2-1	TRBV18	TGTGCCAGCTCACCAAGGAGCCTGGGGAGCTCCTACAATGAGCAGTTCTTC	CASSPRSLGSSYNEQFF
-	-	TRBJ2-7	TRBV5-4	TGTGCCAGCAGCTTGGCCGGTCAGGGTCGGAACGAGCAGTACTTC	CASSLAGQGRNEQYF
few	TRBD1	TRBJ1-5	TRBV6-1	TGTGCCAGCAGTGACGGGACAGGTCACAATCAGCCCCAGCATTTT	CASSDGTGHNQPQHF
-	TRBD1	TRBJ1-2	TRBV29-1	TGCAGCGTCCTGGACAGGTCTAACTATGGCTACACCTTC	CSVLDRSNYGYTF
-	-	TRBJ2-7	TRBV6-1	TGTGCCAGCAGCCAAAACCTACAGGGTCCCTACGAGCAGTACTTC	CASSQNLQGPYEQYF
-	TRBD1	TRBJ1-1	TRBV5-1	TGCGCCAGCAGCCCCGCCGGGACAGGGGTTCCTGAAGCTTTCTTT	CASSPAGTGVPEAFF
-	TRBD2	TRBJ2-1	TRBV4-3	TGCGCCAGCAGCCAAGATCGGGGCGGGAGGGACAATGAGCAGTTCTTC	CASSQDRGGRDNEQFF
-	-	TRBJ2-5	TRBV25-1	TGTGCCAGCAGGGGGACCTATTGGGAGACCCAGTACTTC	CASRGTYWETQYF
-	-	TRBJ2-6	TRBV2	TGTGCCAGCAGTGGATCGGGCGCCGGGGCCAACGTCCTGACTTTC	CASSGSGAGANVLTF
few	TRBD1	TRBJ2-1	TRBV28	TGTGCCAGCACCAAAAATAAGATCAACAGGGGGCTGGGCAATGAGCAGTTCTTC	CASTKNKINRGLGNEQFF
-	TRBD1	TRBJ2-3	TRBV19	TGTGCCAGTAGTAAGGACAGGGGCCCCACCTCAGGCACAGATACGCAGTATTTT	CASSKDRGPTSGTDTQYF
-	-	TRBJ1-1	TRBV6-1	TGTGCCAGCAGGTGGGACACTGAAGCTTTCTTT	CASRWDTEAFF
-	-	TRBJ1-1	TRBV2	TGTGCCAGCAACGTACTGACGGGGACTGAAGCTTTCTTT	CASNVLTGTEAFF
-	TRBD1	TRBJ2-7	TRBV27	TGTGCCAGCAGTGGGGGACAGGGGCGCGAGCAGTACTTC	CASSGGQGREQYF
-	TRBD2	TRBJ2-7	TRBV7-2	TGTGCCAGCAGACTAGCGGGAGTTAGCTCCTACGAGCAGTACTTC	CASRLAGVSSYEQYF
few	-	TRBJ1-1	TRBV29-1	TGCAGCGTCGACAGGAGTAACACTGAAGCTTTCTTT	CSVDRSNTEAFF
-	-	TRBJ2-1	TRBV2	TGTGCCAGCAGGGACAGTTTATTGAATGAGCAGTTCTTC	CASRDSLLNEQFF
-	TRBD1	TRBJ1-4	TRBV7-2	TGTGCCAGCAGCACAAGGACAGGGGGTTTCCCTGAAAAACTGTTTTTT	CASSTRTGGFPEKLFF
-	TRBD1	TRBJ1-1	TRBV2	TGTGCCAGCAGTGAAGTGGGACAGGAGACTGAAGCTTTCTTT	CASSEVGQETEAFF